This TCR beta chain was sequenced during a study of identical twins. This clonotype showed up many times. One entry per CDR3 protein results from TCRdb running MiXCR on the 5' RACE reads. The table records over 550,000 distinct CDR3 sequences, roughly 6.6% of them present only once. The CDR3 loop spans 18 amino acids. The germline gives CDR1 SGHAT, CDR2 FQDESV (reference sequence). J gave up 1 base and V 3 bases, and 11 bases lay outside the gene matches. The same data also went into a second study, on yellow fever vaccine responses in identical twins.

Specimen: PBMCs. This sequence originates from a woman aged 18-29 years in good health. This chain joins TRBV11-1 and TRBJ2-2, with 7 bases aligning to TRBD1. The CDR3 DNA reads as TGTGCCAGCAGCTTTCGAATACAGGGGCTTGGGAACACCGGGGAGCTGTTTTTT. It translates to CASSFRIQGLGNTGELFF.